Listed below are T cell receptor beta chains from one sample, sequenced in a study of beta chain features in type 1 diabetes. Here immunoSEQ multiplex PCR was the method, and the copy in TCRdb shows in-frame clones only, minus some. The table shows roughly 340,000 clones, with roughly 13% occurring only once. The material sequenced was naive CD4+ T cells from blood. Every receptor here comes from a young woman with type 1 diabetes. Each CDR3 is given with its conserved first and last residue. A D gene is named only where the DNA matches it firmly. Not all rows give a size; the values are once, few, many and, for expanded clones, a class.

TRBV9	TRBJ2-7	few	.	CASSVAGSEQYF	TGTGCCAGCAGCGTAGCGGGGAGCGAGCAGTACTTC
TRBV4-1	TRBJ2-7	.	TRBD2	CASSIRPLAGVWDEQYF	TGCGCCAGCAGCATCCGGCCTCTAGCGGGGGTTTGGGACGAGCAGTACTTC
TRBV5-4	TRBJ1-1	.	.	CASSVISTEAFF	TGTGCCAGCAGCGTAATCTCCACTGAAGCTTTCTTT
TRBV29-1	TRBJ1-5	few	.	CSVATISNQPQHF	TGCAGCGTGGCGACTATCAGCAATCAGCCCCAGCATTTT
TRBV29-1	TRBJ1-5	few	.	CSVAQGVGQPQHF	TGCAGCGTAGCACAGGGTGTGGGTCAGCCCCAGCATTTT
TRBV5-1	TRBJ2-1	.	TRBD1	CASSPGTVYNEQFF	TGCGCCAGCAGCCCGGGGACAGTGTACAATGAGCAGTTCTTC
TRBV9	TRBJ2-3	few	TRBD1	CASSLRQGPDTQYF	TGTGCCAGCAGCCTCCGACAGGGGCCAGATACGCAGTATTTT
TRBV4-1	TRBJ2-1	.	TRBD2	CASSQAGTSLYNEQFF	TGCGCCAGCAGCCAAGCCGGGACTAGCCTCTACAATGAGCAGTTCTTC
TRBV30	TRBJ1-2	.	.	CAWSVIGASGYTF	TGTGCCTGGAGTGTAATTGGGGCGTCTGGCTACACCTTC
TRBV6-6	TRBJ2-7	.	TRBD1	CASRDRGYEQYF	TGTGCCAGCCGGGACAGGGGATACGAGCAGTACTTC
TRBV11-2	TRBJ1-3	.	.	CASSLASLGNTIYF	TGTGCCAGCAGCTTAGCCAGTCTCGGAAACACCATATATTTT
TRBV28	TRBJ2-3	.	TRBD2	CASSFSSGNTDTQYF	TGTGCCAGCAGTTTTTCTAGCGGGAATACAGATACGCAGTATTTT
TRBV9	TRBJ2-7	few	.	CASSPTAGTSYEQYF	TGTGCCAGCAGCCCCACCGCGGGAACCTCCTACGAGCAGTACTTC
TRBV2	TRBJ2-7	few	TRBD2	CASRRQTSGSFEQYF	TGTGCCAGCAGGAGACAGACTAGCGGGAGTTTCGAGCAGTACTTC
TRBV2	TRBJ1-1	.	.	CASSVRGTEAFF	TGTGCCAGCAGTGTGCGGGGCACTGAAGCTTTCTTT
TRBV7-9	TRBJ2-1	.	TRBD2	CASGPQAGVEQFF	TGTGCCAGCGGGCCTCAAGCGGGAGTGGAGCAGTTCTTC
TRBV10-3	TRBJ2-5	.	TRBD1	CAISEDPGGKETQYF	TGTGCCATCAGTGAGGACCCAGGGGGCAAGGAGACCCAGTACTTC
TRBV7-2	TRBJ2-1	few	.	CASSPGRASYSEQFF	TGTGCCAGCAGTCCCGGGCGGGCTAGTTACAGTGAGCAGTTCTTC
TRBV18	TRBJ1-2	.	.	CASSHTIKTDYGYTF	TGTGCCAGCTCACACACGATTAAGACAGACTATGGCTACACCTTC
TRBV25-1	TRBJ2-7	.	.	CASSEYPGQRNEQYF	TGTGCCAGCAGTGAATATCCCGGACAAAGAAACGAGCAGTACTTC
TRBV28	TRBJ2-7	.	TRBD1	CASSRTGYEQYF	TGTGCCAGCAGCCGGACAGGGTACGAGCAGTACTTC
TRBV29-1	TRBJ2-3	few	.	CSVATTGGTTDTQYF	TGCAGCGTTGCCACGACAGGTGGGACGACAGATACGCAGTATTTT
TRBV7-8	TRBJ2-7	.	.	CASSSEQGLYEQYF	TGTGCCAGCAGCTCCGAACAGGGCCTCTACGAGCAGTACTTC
TRBV7-8	TRBJ2-1	few	.	CASSQAAGTSSYNEQFF	TGTGCCAGCAGCCAGGCGGCGGGAACTAGCTCCTACAATGAGCAGTTCTTC
TRBV7-2	TRBJ2-1	.	.	CASSWRSSYNEQFF	TGTGCCAGCAGCTGGCGGAGCTCCTACAATGAGCAGTTCTTC
TRBV14	TRBJ1-2	few	.	CASSQESSRNVYGYTF	TGTGCCAGCAGCCAAGAGTCGAGCAGGAATGTCTATGGCTACACCTTC
TRBV11-2	TRBJ2-3	few	.	CASSLLEGTDTQYF	TGTGCCAGCAGCTTACTAGAGGGCACAGATACGCAGTATTTT
TRBV9	TRBJ1-1	.	.	CASSVTASGTEAFF	TGTGCCAGCAGCGTGACGGCCTCGGGGACTGAAGCTTTCTTT
TRBV7-3	TRBJ2-7	.	TRBD1	CASSKGPGQGGEQYF	TGTGCCAGCAGTAAAGGCCCGGGACAGGGGGGCGAGCAGTACTTC
TRBV7-9	TRBJ1-5	.	.	CASSQGYSNQPQHF	TGTGCCAGCAGCCAGGGGTATAGCAATCAGCCCCAGCATTTT
TRBV7-2	TRBJ2-7	.	.	CASSFAGEQYF	TGTGCCAGCAGCTTCGCGGGCGAGCAGTACTTC
TRBV28	TRBJ2-7	.	.	CASSLGPLLSYEQYF	TGTGCCAGCAGTTTGGGGCCGCTACTTTCCTACGAGCAGTACTTC
TRBV7-2	TRBJ2-7	few	TRBD2	CASSLYFGREGEQYF	TGTGCCAGCAGCTTATATTTCGGGAGGGAGGGCGAGCAGTACTTC
TRBV7-2	TRBJ2-3	.	TRBD1	CASSLTRGLTDTQYF	TGTGCCAGCAGCCTCACTAGGGGGCTCACAGATACGCAGTATTTT
TRBV21-1	TRBJ2-3	.	.	CASSNPRGDGGSTDTQYF	TGTGCCAGCAGCAATCCCAGAGGGGACGGGGGAAGCACAGATACGCAGTATTTT
TRBV30	TRBJ1-1	.	.	CAWSVQGGNTEAFF	TGTGCCTGGAGTGTACAAGGGGGAAACACTGAAGCTTTCTTT
TRBV13	TRBJ2-1	.	.	CASSPGEQRNQQFF	TGTGCCAGCAGCCCGGGGGAGCAACGCAATCAGCAGTTCTTC
TRBV7-9	TRBJ2-1	few	.	CASNSGDFSSYNEQFF	TGTGCCAGCAACAGCGGCGACTTTAGCTCCTACAATGAGCAGTTCTTC
TRBV25-1	TRBJ2-5	.	.	CASSEGGSYGETQYF	TGTGCCAGCAGTGAAGGGGGCAGCTACGGAGAGACCCAGTACTTC
TRBV5-1	TRBJ2-7	few	.	CASSFTGRLGEQYF	TGCGCCAGCAGCTTCACAGGACGCCTTGGCGAGCAGTACTTC
TRBV5-4	TRBJ2-3	.	.	CASSRRAKHRDPTDTQYF	TGTGCCAGCAGCCGTAGGGCCAAACACAGGGACCCCACAGATACGCAGTATTTT
TRBV5-1	TRBJ2-1	.	.	CASRLASEQFF	TGCGCCAGCAGACTAGCCTCGGAGCAGTTCTTC
TRBV11-1	TRBJ2-2	.	TRBD1	CASTTGGTGELFF	TGTGCCAGTACGACAGGGGGCACCGGGGAGCTGTTTTTT
TRBV14	TRBJ1-1	few	TRBD1	CASMTGTNTEAFF	TGTGCCAGCATGACAGGGACGAACACTGAAGCTTTCTTT
TRBV18	TRBJ2-5	few	.	CASSPRGAQETQYF	TGTGCCAGCTCACCTCGGGGGGCCCAAGAGACCCAGTACTTC
TRBV5-1	TRBJ2-5	.	TRBD2	CASSLSGPQETQYF	TGCGCCAGCAGCCTTAGCGGGCCCCAAGAGACCCAGTACTTC
TRBV4-3	TRBJ2-7	few	.	CASSQGKQGTYEQYF	TGCGCCAGCAGCCAAGGGAAGCAGGGCACCTACGAGCAGTACTTC
TRBV9	TRBJ2-5	few	TRBD1	CASSIRGDRGSETQYF	TGTGCCAGCAGTATCCGGGGGGACAGGGGTTCGGAGACCCAGTACTTC
TRBV7-9	TRBJ2-3	.	.	CASSSPGGGDTQYF	TGTGCCAGCAGCTCCCCCGGAGGCGGAGATACGCAGTATTTT
TRBV6-5	TRBJ1-2	.	.	CASSPNWGGYTF	TGTGCCAGCAGTCCTAATTGGGGCGGCTACACCTTC
TRBV5-1	TRBJ2-7	few	TRBD2	CASSSLTSGNEQYF	TGCGCCAGCAGCTCGCTGACTAGCGGGAACGAGCAGTACTTC
TRBV19	TRBJ2-2	few	.	CASMPGGYGELFF	TGTGCCAGTATGCCAGGGGGGTACGGGGAGCTGTTTTTT
TRBV6-6	TRBJ2-5	few	TRBD2	CASSQRGSETQYF	TGTGCCAGCAGTCAGCGGGGCAGCGAGACCCAGTACTTC
TRBV11-3	TRBJ2-4	.	.	CASSHRWDIQYF	TGTGCCAGCAGCCACAGGTGGGACATTCAGTACTTC
TRBV30	TRBJ2-5	.	.	CAWDQGETQYF	TGTGCCTGGGATCAGGGGGAGACCCAGTACTTC